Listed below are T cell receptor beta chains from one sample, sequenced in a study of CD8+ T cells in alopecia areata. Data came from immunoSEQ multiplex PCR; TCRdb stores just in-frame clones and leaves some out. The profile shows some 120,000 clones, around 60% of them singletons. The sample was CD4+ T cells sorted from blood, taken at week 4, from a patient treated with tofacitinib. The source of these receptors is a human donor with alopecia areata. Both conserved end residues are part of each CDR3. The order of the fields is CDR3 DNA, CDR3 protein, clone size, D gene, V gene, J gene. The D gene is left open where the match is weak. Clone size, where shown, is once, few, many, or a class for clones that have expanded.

cdr3_nt: TGTGCCAGCTTCAGCGGGAGCAAATACGAGCAGTACTTC; cdr3_aa: CASFSGSKYEQYF; clone_size: .; d_call: TRBD2; v_call: TRBV28; j_call: TRBJ2-7
cdr3_nt: TGTGCCAGCAGCTCCTTGCCGGGGGGCAGCACAGATACGCAGTATTTT; cdr3_aa: CASSSLPGGSTDTQYF; clone_size: few; d_call: .; v_call: TRBV5-5; j_call: TRBJ2-3
cdr3_nt: TGTGCCATTGGCTTGGTGGGGTTGGGGACCCAGTACTTC; cdr3_aa: CAIGLVGLGTQYF; clone_size: .; d_call: .; v_call: TRBV6-6; j_call: TRBJ2-5
cdr3_nt: TGCAGCGTGACGCCAGGAGTGAGGGGCTACACCTTC; cdr3_aa: CSVTPGVRGYTF; clone_size: .; d_call: .; v_call: TRBV29-1; j_call: TRBJ1-2
cdr3_nt: TGTGCCAGCAGCTTAAGGGGGGCAGGGATGGGCACCGGGGAGCTGTTTTTT; cdr3_aa: CASSLRGAGMGTGELFF; clone_size: few; d_call: .; v_call: TRBV7-2; j_call: TRBJ2-2
cdr3_nt: TGTGCCAGCAGTTTCGGGGGAAGCGGTAACTATGGCTACACCTTC; cdr3_aa: CASSFGGSGNYGYTF; clone_size: once; d_call: .; v_call: TRBV27; j_call: TRBJ1-2
cdr3_nt: TGTGCCATCAGTCCGGACAGGGGGCGTTGGCAGCCCCAGCATTTT; cdr3_aa: CAISPDRGRWQPQHF; clone_size: .; d_call: TRBD1; v_call: TRBV10-3; j_call: TRBJ1-5
cdr3_nt: TGCGCCAGCAGCTCGCAGGGACAGGGGGACTACGAGCAGTACTTC; cdr3_aa: CASSSQGQGDYEQYF; clone_size: .; d_call: TRBD1; v_call: TRBV5-1; j_call: TRBJ2-7
cdr3_nt: TGTGCCATCAGCGAATCCGGGACAGAAGCCTTACAATTCTCCTACAATGAGCAGTTCTTC; cdr3_aa: CAISESGTEALQFSYNEQFF; clone_size: once; d_call: TRBD1; v_call: TRBV10-3; j_call: TRBJ2-1
cdr3_nt: TGTGCCAGCAGTGTAGCGGGAGGGAGCGAGACCCAGTACTTC; cdr3_aa: CASSVAGGSETQYF; clone_size: .; d_call: TRBD2; v_call: TRBV28; j_call: TRBJ2-5
cdr3_nt: TGTGCCAGCAGCTGGGACAGGAGAAGCACAGATACGCAGTATTTT; cdr3_aa: CASSWDRRSTDTQYF; clone_size: few; d_call: TRBD1; v_call: TRBV6-5; j_call: TRBJ2-3
cdr3_nt: TGTGCCAGCAGCCCCGATCGAAGCGTTGGGCCCTACAATGAGCAGTTCTTC; cdr3_aa: CASSPDRSVGPYNEQFF; clone_size: .; d_call: .; v_call: TRBV7-2; j_call: TRBJ2-1
cdr3_nt: TGTGCCAGCAGCCAGACTAGCGGGGGTAGTCTGGAGACCCAGTACTTC; cdr3_aa: CASSQTSGGSLETQYF; clone_size: once; d_call: TRBD2; v_call: TRBV9; j_call: TRBJ2-5
cdr3_nt: TGCAGCGGAGACAGGGCTGGCACTGAAGCTTTCTTT; cdr3_aa: CSGDRAGTEAFF; clone_size: .; d_call: TRBD1; v_call: TRBV29-1; j_call: TRBJ1-1
cdr3_nt: TGTGCCAGCAGTTCGCGGACAGGGGCCTACGAGCAGTACTTC; cdr3_aa: CASSSRTGAYEQYF; clone_size: .; d_call: TRBD1; v_call: TRBV27; j_call: TRBJ2-7
cdr3_nt: TGTGCCAGCAGAAAACAGGACATCTCCTACGAGCAGTACTTC; cdr3_aa: CASRKQDISYEQYF; clone_size: few; d_call: .; v_call: TRBV5-6; j_call: TRBJ2-7
cdr3_nt: TGTGCCAGCAGCTCCGGACTAGCGACGAACACCGGGGAGCTGTTTTTT; cdr3_aa: CASSSGLATNTGELFF; clone_size: .; d_call: TRBD2; v_call: TRBV5-4; j_call: TRBJ2-2
cdr3_nt: TGTGCCACCGCGACTAGGAATACTGGCGAGCAGTACTTC; cdr3_aa: CATATRNTGEQYF; clone_size: once; d_call: .; v_call: TRBV7-8; j_call: TRBJ2-7
cdr3_nt: TGTGCCAGCGGGCGGGAGATCAGCGAGCAGTACTTC; cdr3_aa: CASGREISEQYF; clone_size: .; d_call: TRBD2; v_call: TRBV6-6; j_call: TRBJ2-7
cdr3_nt: TGTGCCAGCAGTGAACCGGCGGGGGGCTACACCTTC; cdr3_aa: CASSEPAGGYTF; clone_size: .; d_call: .; v_call: TRBV25-1; j_call: TRBJ1-2
cdr3_nt: TGCGCCAGCAGCTTGGATGGGCAGACCCTTGTGAGAGCTTTCTTT; cdr3_aa: CASSLDGQTLVRAFF; clone_size: .; d_call: .; v_call: TRBV5-1; j_call: TRBJ1-1
cdr3_nt: TGTGCCAGCAGCGTAGGGTTTGGGGGGTCTGGGGCCAACGTCCTGACTTTC; cdr3_aa: CASSVGFGGSGANVLTF; clone_size: .; d_call: .; v_call: TRBV9; j_call: TRBJ2-6
cdr3_nt: TGTGCCTGGACCCCGGGACTAGCCCACAATGAGCAGTTCTTC; cdr3_aa: CAWTPGLAHNEQFF; clone_size: .; d_call: TRBD2; v_call: TRBV30; j_call: TRBJ2-1
cdr3_nt: TGCGCCAGCAGCTCCGGGACAGGGGACACTGAAGCTTTCTTT; cdr3_aa: CASSSGTGDTEAFF; clone_size: .; d_call: TRBD1; v_call: TRBV5-1; j_call: TRBJ1-1
cdr3_nt: TGTGCCAGCAGCGATAGCGGGGGGCGAGATACGCAGTATTTT; cdr3_aa: CASSDSGGRDTQYF; clone_size: .; d_call: TRBD2; v_call: TRBV7-2; j_call: TRBJ2-3
cdr3_nt: TGTGCCAGCAGCCAGGGACAGAACTATGGCTACACCTTC; cdr3_aa: CASSQGQNYGYTF; clone_size: few; d_call: TRBD1; v_call: TRBV7-3; j_call: TRBJ1-2
cdr3_nt: TGCGCCAGCAGCGATACCAGAGGCGATCAGTTCTTC; cdr3_aa: CASSDTRGDQFF; clone_size: .; d_call: .; v_call: TRBV5-1; j_call: TRBJ2-1
cdr3_nt: TGTGCCAGCAGCCAGGGACAGGGCAGTCCAGATACGCAGTATTTT; cdr3_aa: CASSQGQGSPDTQYF; clone_size: few; d_call: TRBD1; v_call: TRBV5-1; j_call: TRBJ2-3
cdr3_nt: TGCAGCGTTGCAGTTTCGTCGGTGAACACTGAAGCTTTCTTT; cdr3_aa: CSVAVSSVNTEAFF; clone_size: few; d_call: .; v_call: TRBV29-1; j_call: TRBJ1-1
cdr3_nt: TGCAGTGCTAGCGCCGAGCAGTACTTC; cdr3_aa: CSASAEQYF; clone_size: .; d_call: .; v_call: TRBV20-1; j_call: TRBJ2-7
cdr3_nt: TGCGCCAGCTGCCTAGACGAAGCCCGCACAGATACGCAGTATTTT; cdr3_aa: CASCLDEARTDTQYF; clone_size: .; d_call: .; v_call: TRBV5-1; j_call: TRBJ2-3
cdr3_nt: TGCAGCGCTGCGACACCGAACACTGAAGCTTTCTTT; cdr3_aa: CSAATPNTEAFF; clone_size: .; d_call: .; v_call: TRBV29-1; j_call: TRBJ1-1
cdr3_nt: TGTGCCTGGGGAGTGAACACTGAAGCTTTCTTT; cdr3_aa: CAWGVNTEAFF; clone_size: .; d_call: .; v_call: TRBV30; j_call: TRBJ1-1
cdr3_nt: TGTGCCAGCAGTTACATCACGGGGTATGAGCAGTTCTTC; cdr3_aa: CASSYITGYEQFF; clone_size: .; d_call: .; v_call: TRBV6-5; j_call: TRBJ2-1
cdr3_nt: TGCGCCAGCAGCTTTACGACACTAACCTACAATGAGCAGTTCTTC; cdr3_aa: CASSFTTLTYNEQFF; clone_size: .; d_call: .; v_call: TRBV5-1; j_call: TRBJ2-1